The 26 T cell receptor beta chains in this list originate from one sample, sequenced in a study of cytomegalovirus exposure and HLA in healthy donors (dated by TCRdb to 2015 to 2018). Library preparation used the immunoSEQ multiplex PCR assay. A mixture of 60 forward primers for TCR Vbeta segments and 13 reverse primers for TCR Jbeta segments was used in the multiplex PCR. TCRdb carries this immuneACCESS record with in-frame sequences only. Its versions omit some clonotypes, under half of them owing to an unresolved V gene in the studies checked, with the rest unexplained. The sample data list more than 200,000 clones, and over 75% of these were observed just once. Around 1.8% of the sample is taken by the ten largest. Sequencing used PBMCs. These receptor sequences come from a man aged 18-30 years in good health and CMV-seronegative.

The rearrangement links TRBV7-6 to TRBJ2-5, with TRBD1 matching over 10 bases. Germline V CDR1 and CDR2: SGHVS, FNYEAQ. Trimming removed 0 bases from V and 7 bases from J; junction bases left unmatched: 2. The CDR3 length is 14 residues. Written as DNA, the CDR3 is TGTGCCAGCAGCTTAGCGGACAGGGGGGGGACCCAGTACTTC. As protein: CASSLADRGGTQYF.

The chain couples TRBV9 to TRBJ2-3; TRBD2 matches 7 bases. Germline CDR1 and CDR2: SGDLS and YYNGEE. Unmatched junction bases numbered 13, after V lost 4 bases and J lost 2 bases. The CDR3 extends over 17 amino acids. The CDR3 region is CASSPQVGTTPTDTQYF. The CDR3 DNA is TGTGCCAGCAGCCCACAGGTCGGGACTACTCCCACAGATACGCAGTATTTT.

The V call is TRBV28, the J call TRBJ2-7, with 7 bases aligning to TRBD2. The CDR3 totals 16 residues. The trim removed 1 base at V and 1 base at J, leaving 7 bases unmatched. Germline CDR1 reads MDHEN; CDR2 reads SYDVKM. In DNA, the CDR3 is TGTGCCAGCAGTTTATTGCCTAGCGGAGCATCCTACGAGCAGTACTTC. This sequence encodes CASSLLPSGASYEQYF.

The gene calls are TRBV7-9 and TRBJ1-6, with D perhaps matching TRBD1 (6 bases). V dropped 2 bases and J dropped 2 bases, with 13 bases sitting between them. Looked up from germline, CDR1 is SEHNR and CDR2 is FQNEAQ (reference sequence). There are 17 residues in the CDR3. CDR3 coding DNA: TGTGCCAGCAGCTTACCCCCAGGGGCAACCTATAATTCACCCCTCCACTTT. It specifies CASSLPPGATYNSPLHF.

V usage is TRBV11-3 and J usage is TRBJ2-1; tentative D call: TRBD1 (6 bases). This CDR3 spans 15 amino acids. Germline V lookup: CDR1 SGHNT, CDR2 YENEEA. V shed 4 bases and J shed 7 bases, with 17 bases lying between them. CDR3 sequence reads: CASSYRALRTNEQFF. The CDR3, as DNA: TGTGCCAGCAGCTACAGGGCCCTACGAACTAATGAGCAGTTCTTC.

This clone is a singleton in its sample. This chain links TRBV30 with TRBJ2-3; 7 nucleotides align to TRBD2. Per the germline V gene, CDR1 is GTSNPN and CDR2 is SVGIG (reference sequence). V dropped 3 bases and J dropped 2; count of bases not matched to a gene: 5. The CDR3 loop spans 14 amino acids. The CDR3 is CAWRAGPFTDTQYF. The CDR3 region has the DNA TGTGCCTGGAGAGCGGGGCCCTTCACAGATACGCAGTATTTT. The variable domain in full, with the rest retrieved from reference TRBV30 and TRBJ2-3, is SQTIHQWPATLVQPVGSPLSLECTVEGTSNPNLYWYRQAAGRGLQLLFYSVGIGQISSEVPQNLSASRPQDRQFILSSKKLLLSDSGFYLCAWRAGPFTDTQYFGPGTRLTVL.

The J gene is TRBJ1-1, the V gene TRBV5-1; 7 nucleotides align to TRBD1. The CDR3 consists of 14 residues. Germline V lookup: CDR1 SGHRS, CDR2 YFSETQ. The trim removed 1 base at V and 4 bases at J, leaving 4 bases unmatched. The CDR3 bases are TGCGCCAGCAGCTTGACAGGGGTCGTCACTGAAGCTTTCTTT. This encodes CASSLTGVVTEAFF.

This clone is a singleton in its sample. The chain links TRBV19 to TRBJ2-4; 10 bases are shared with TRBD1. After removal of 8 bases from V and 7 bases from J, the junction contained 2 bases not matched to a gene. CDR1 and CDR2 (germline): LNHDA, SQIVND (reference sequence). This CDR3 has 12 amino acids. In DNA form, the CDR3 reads TGTGCCAGTTCGGGACAGGGGAACATTCAGTACTTC. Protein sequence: CASSGQGNIQYF.

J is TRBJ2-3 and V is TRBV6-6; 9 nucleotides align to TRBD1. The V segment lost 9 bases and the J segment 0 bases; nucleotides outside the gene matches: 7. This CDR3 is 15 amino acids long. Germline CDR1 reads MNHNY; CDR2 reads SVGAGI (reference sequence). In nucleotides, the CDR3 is TGTGCCAGTGAAACAGGGGGCATTAGCACAGATACGCAGTATTTT. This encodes CASETGGISTDTQYF.

In nucleotides, the CDR3 is TGTGCCAGCAGAATACAGGGTTTGGAGCAGTACTTC. Its translation is CASRIQGLEQYF. J is TRBJ2-7 and V is TRBV6-1, with D perhaps TRBD1 (6 bases). Germline CDR1 is MNHNS and CDR2 is SASEGT. This CDR3 has 12 residues. Between the trimmed V and J ends, which lost 6 bases and 7 bases, there was a span of 13 bases.

The CDR3 loop reads CASSPRDYGYTF. DNA for the CDR3: TGTGCCAGCAGCCCCCGGGACTATGGCTACACCTTC. V is TRBV7-2 and J is TRBJ1-2; D is uncertain. The germline CDR1 and CDR2 sequences are SGHTA and FQGNSA. The CDR3 consists of 12 residues. V lost 5 bases to trimming and J lost 3 bases, with 7 bases between them.

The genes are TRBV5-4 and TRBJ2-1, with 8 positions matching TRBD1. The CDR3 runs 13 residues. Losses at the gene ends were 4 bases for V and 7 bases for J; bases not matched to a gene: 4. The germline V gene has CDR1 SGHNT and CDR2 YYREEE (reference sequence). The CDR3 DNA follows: TGTGCCAGCAGCATTGACAGGGGTAATGAGCAGTTCTTC. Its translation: CASSIDRGNEQFF.

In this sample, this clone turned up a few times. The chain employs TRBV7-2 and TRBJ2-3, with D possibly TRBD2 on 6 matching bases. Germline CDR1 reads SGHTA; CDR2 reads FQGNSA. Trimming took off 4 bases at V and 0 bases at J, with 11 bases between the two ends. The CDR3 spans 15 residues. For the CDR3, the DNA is TGTGCCAGCAGCTACGCTAGCGAGAGCACAGATACGCAGTATTTT. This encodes CASSYASESTDTQYF. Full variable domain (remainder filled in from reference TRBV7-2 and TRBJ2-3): GAGVSQSPSNKVTEKGKDVELRCDPISGHTALYWYRQSLGQGLEFLIYFQGNSAPDKSGLPSDRFSAERTGGSVSTLTIQRTQQEDSAVYLCASSYASESTDTQYFGPGTRLTVL.

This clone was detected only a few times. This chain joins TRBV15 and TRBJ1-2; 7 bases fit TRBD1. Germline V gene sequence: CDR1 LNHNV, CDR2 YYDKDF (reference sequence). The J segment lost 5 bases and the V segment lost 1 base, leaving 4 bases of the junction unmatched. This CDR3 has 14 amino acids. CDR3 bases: TGTGCCACCAGCAGAGGGGGGACAGATTATGGCTACACCTTC. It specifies CATSRGGTDYGYTF.

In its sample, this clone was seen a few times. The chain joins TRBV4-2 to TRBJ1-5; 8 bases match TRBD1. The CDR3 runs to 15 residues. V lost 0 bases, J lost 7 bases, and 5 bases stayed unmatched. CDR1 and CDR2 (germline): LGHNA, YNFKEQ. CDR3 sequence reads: CASSQDWDRKQPQHF. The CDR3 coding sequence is TGTGCCAGCAGCCAAGATTGGGACAGGAAGCAGCCCCAGCATTTT.

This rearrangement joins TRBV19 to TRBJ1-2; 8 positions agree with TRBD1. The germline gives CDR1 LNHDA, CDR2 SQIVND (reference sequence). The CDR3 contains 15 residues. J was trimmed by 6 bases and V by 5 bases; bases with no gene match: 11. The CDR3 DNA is TGTGCCAGTAGTGCAGGGAGGACAGGGTTTCATGGCTACACCTTC. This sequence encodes CASSAGRTGFHGYTF.

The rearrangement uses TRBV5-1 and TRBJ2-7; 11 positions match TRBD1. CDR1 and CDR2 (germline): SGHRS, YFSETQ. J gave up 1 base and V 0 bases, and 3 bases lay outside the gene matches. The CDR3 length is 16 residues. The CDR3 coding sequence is TGCGCCAGCAGCTTGGCCGGGGACAGGGGGTCCTACGAGCAGTACTTC. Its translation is CASSLAGDRGSYEQYF.

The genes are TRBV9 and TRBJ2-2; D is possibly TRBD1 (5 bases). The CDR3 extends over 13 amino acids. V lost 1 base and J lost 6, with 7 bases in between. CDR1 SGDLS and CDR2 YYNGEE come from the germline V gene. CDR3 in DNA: TGTGCCAGCAGCGTACAGGGATCCGGGGAGCTGTTTTTT. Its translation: CASSVQGSGELFF.

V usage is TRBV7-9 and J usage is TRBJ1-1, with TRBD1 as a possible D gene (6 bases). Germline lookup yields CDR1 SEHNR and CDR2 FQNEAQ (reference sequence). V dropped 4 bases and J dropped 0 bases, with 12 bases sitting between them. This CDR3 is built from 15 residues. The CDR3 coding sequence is TGTGCCAGCAGCTCCCGGACAGCGCTGAACACTGAAGCTTTCTTT. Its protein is CASSSRTALNTEAFF.

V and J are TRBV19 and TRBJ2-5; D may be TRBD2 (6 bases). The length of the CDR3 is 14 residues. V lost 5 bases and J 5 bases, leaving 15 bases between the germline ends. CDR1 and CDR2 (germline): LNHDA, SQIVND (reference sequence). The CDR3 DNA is TGTGCCAGTAGTCCCACGGCTAGCGCGGAGACCCAGTACTTC. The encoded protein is CASSPTASAETQYF.

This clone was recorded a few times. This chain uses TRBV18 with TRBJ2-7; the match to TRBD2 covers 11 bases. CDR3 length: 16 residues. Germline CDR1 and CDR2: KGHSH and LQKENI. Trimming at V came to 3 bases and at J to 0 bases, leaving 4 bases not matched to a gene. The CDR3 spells CASSPRLAGGSYEQYF. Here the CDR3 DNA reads TGTGCCAGCTCACCTCGGCTAGCGGGAGGCTCCTACGAGCAGTACTTC.

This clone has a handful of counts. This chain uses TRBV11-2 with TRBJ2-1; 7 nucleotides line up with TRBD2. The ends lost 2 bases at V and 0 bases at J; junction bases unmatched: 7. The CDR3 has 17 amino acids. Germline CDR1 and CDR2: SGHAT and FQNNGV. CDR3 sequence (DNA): TGTGCCAGCAGCTTATACACGGGGGGATACTCCTACAATGAGCAGTTCTTC. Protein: CASSLYTGGYSYNEQFF.

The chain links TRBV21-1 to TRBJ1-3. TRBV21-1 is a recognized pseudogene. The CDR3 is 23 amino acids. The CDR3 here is CASSKSLLGRGTTEVDSGNTIYF. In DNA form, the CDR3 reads TGTGCCAGCAGCAAATCCTTATTAGGGAGGGGGACGACTGAAGTTGACTCGGGAAACACCATATATTTT.

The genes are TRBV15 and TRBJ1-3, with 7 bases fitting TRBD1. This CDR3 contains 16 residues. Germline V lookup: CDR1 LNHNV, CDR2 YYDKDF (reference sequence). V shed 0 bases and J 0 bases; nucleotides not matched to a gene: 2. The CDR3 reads CATSRDWDSSGNTIYF. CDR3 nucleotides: TGTGCCACCAGCAGAGATTGGGACAGCTCTGGAAACACCATATATTTT.

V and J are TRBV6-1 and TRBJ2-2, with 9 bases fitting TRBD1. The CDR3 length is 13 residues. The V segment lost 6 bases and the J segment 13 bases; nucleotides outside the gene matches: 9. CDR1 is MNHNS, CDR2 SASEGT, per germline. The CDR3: CASRAGTGFVLFF. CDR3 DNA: TGTGCCAGCAGGGCCGGGACAGGGTTTGTGCTGTTTTTT.

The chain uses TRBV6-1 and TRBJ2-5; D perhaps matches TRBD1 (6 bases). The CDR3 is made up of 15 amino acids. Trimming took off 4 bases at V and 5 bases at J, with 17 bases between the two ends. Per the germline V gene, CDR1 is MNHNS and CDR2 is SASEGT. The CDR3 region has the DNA TGTGCCAGCAGTGGGCCTTGGGGGCGCCGGGAGACCCAGTACTTC. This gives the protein CASSGPWGRRETQYF.